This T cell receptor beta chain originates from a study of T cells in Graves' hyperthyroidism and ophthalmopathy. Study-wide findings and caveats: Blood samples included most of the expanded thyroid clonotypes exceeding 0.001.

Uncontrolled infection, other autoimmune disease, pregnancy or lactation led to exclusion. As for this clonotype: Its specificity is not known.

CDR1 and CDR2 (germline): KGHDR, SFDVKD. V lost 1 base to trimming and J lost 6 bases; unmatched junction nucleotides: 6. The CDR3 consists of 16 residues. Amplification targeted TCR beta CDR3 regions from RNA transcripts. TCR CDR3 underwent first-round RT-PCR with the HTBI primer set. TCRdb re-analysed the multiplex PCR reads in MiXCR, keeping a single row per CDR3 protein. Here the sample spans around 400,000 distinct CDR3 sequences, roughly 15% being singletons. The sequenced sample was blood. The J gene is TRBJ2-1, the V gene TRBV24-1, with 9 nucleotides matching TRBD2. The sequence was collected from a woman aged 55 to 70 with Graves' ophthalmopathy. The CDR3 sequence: CATSDFSLAGLNEQFF. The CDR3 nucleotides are TGTGCCACCAGTGATTTTTCACTAGCGGGTCTCAATGAGCAGTTCTTC.